The 18 T cell receptor beta chains below come from one sample, sequenced in a study of coeliac disease. Study-wide findings and caveats: In active celiac disease, intraepithelial and lamina propria TRB and TRG repertoires were less clonal than controls.

The antigens of these receptors remain unknown. Method: immunoSEQ multiplex PCR; TCRdb's copy keeps in-frame clones and lacks some. The sample has a few thousand clones, less than 70% seen once. Sample: intraepithelial lymphocytes from the gut. Receptors originate from a woman younger than 35 with active celiac disease.

Comment on this clone: This probably arose from a read error, given a far larger clone one base away. The same CDR3 can be traced to other DNA sequences in this sample. The genes are TRBV4-1 and TRBJ2-4, with D unresolved. Germline V gene lookup returns CDR1 MGHRA and CDR2 YSYEKL. Trimming took off 1 base at V and 7 bases at J, with 17 bases between the two ends. The CDR3 has 16 residues. This CDR3 reads CASSQGGTYFGNIQYF. The CDR3 bases are TGCGCCAGCAGCCAAGGTGGTACATATTTTGGCAACATTCAGTACTTC.

This clone occurred once. The chain couples TRBV19 to TRBJ1-1; 10 nucleotides match TRBD1. Trimming at V came to 6 bases and at J to 4 bases, leaving 5 bases not matched to a gene. The germline CDR1 and CDR2 sequences are LNHDA and SQIVND (reference sequence). This CDR3 contains 14 residues. In nucleotides, the CDR3 is TGTGCCAGTAGGTACCGGGACAGGGGCACTGAAGCTTTCTTT. This translates into CASRYRDRGTEAFF.

The table lists this clone with a few counts. The gene calls are TRBV6-5 and TRBJ1-2; possibly TRBD1 for D (5 bases). V lost 0 bases and J 7 bases, leaving 15 bases between the germline ends. The CDR3 spans 15 residues. From germline, CDR1 is MNHEY and CDR2 SVGAGI. The CDR3 DNA is TGTGCCAGCAGTTACTCACTCCCGACAGACCGTGGCTACACCTTC. Protein product: CASSYSLPTDRGYTF.

In its sample, this clone was seen once. V usage is TRBV25-1 and J usage is TRBJ2-4; TRBD2 is a possible D gene (5 bases). The CDR3 totals 12 residues. Germline values: CDR1 MGHDK, CDR2 SYGVNS. V lost 2 bases, J lost 6 bases, and 5 bases lay in between. DNA for the CDR3: TGTGCCAGCAGTGAAGCGGGAAACATTCAGTACTTC. This sequence encodes CASSEAGNIQYF.

In this sample, this clone is medium-sized. This chain links TRBV7-2 with TRBJ2-7, with 8 bases aligning to TRBD1. Germline V gene lookup returns CDR1 SGHTA and CDR2 FQGNSA. The CDR3 runs to 15 residues. V trimming: 5 bases; J trimming: 0 bases; junction bases outside the gene matches: 6. CDR3 in DNA: TGTGCCAGCAGCCGCGAACAGGGGGACTCCTACGAGCAGTACTTC. It specifies CASSREQGDSYEQYF.

This clone was recorded once. V gene TRBV2 combines with J gene TRBJ1-2, with D perhaps TRBD1 (5 bases). The V end lost 11 bases, the J end lost 8 bases, and 18 bases lay between the germline ends. CDR3 length: 12 residues. The V gene's germline CDR1 is SNHLY and CDR2 FYNNEI. The CDR3 reads CAPWDSVGGYTF. The CDR3, as DNA: TGTGCCCCTTGGGACTCCGTGGGAGGCTACACCTTC. The whole variable domain, remainder taken from reference TRBV2 and TRBJ1-2, is EPEVTQTPSHQVTQMGQEVILRCVPISNHLYFYWYRQILGQKVEFLVSFYNNEISEKSEIFDDQFSVERPDGSNFTLKIRSTKLEDSAMYFCAPWDSVGGYTFGSGTRLTVV.

This chain uses TRBV30 with TRBJ2-6; 9 bases align to TRBD1. Germline CDR1 reads GTSNPN; CDR2 reads SVGIG (reference sequence). This CDR3 is 17 amino acids long. V shed 6 bases, J shed 0 bases, and the junction held 9 bases outside the gene matches. DNA for the CDR3: TGTGCCTGTTGCCCGGGACAGGGATTCTCTGGGGCCAACGTCCTGACTTTC. Translation gives CACCPGQGFSGANVLTF.

This clone was observed once. CDR3 sequence reads: CSASRQETQYF. The DNA for the CDR3 is TGCAGTGCATCACGGCAAGAGACCCAGTACTTC. This chain uses TRBV20-1 with TRBJ2-5; no firm D call. Trimming stripped 6 bases from V and 2 bases from J, with 7 bases between. In germline, CDR1 is DFQATT, CDR2 SNEGSKA (reference sequence). The CDR3 is made up of 11 amino acids.

CDR3 nucleotide sequence: TGTGCCAGCAGCTTATCCCAGGGTCCTCGGACAGAGCAGTTCTTC. Translating it yields CASSLSQGPRTEQFF. This chain links TRBV11-2 with TRBJ2-1; a possible D gene is TRBD1 (5 bases). The CDR3 runs 15 residues. V shed 2 bases and J shed 10 bases, with 18 bases lying between them. Germline V gene lookup returns CDR1 SGHAT and CDR2 FQNNGV.

The CDR3 region has the DNA TGTGCCTGGAGTGTAGGGCTCGGGGCTGAAGCTTTCTTT. Translation gives CAWSVGLGAEAFF. This chain joins TRBV30 and TRBJ1-1; D not certain. The CDR3 contains 13 residues. Per germline, CDR1 GTSNPN and CDR2 SVGIG (reference sequence). The germline V and J ends were trimmed by 0 bases and 6 bases, with 11 bases remaining between them.

The chain uses TRBV5-1 and TRBJ1-2; 9 nucleotides match TRBD1. Trimming took 7 bases from V and 3 from J; bases not matched to a gene: 7. In germline, CDR1 is SGHRS, CDR2 YFSETQ. CDR3 length equals 14 residues. The CDR3 loop reads CASQSGTGYYGYTF. CDR3 in DNA: TGCGCCAGCCAATCCGGGACAGGGTACTATGGCTACACCTTC.

This clone was counted a few times. This chain uses TRBV5-1 with TRBJ1-4; possible D gene TRBD1, 6 bases. This CDR3 spans 13 amino acids. CDR1 SGHRS and CDR2 YFSETQ come from the germline V gene. Trimming took 4 bases from V and 8 from J, leaving 12 bases between them. As DNA, the CDR3 is TGCGCCAGCAGCCTAGCAACAGGGGAAAAACTGTTTTTT. Residues: CASSLATGEKLFF.

As to this clone: Germline is not matched at one junction end, which may reflect a read error. The V and J genes are TRBV10-3 and TRBJ1-4; D is undetermined. Germline-derived CDR1 and CDR2 are ENHRY and SYGVKD. The CDR3 has 14 residues. CDR3 nucleotide sequence: TGTGCCATCAGTGAGGCGGGAACTAGTGAAAAACTGTTTTTT. Its protein is CAISEAGTSEKLFF.

This clone was picked up a small number of times. The V and J genes are TRBV7-9 and TRBJ1-2; 10 bases fit TRBD1. Trimming at V came to 5 bases and at J to 4 bases, leaving 13 bases not matched to a gene. The CDR3 has 17 residues. CDR1 is SEHNR, CDR2 FQNEAQ, per germline (reference sequence). Written as DNA, the CDR3 is TGTGCCAGCAGCATACAGACGACAGGGGGCGATCTCTATGGCTACACCTTC. It codes for CASSIQTTGGDLYGYTF.

By frequency in the sample, this clone is medium-sized. The chain is built from TRBV28 and TRBJ1-6; 7 bases are a match to TRBD1. V dropped 6 bases and J dropped 2; count of bases not matched to a gene: 4. The CDR3 loop spans 15 amino acids. Germline CDR1 reads MDHEN; CDR2 reads SYDVKM. CDR3 sequence reads: CASSPGTAYNSPLHF. CDR3 DNA sequence: TGTGCCAGCAGCCCCGGGACAGCCTATAATTCACCCCTCCACTTT.

The chain carries TRBV21-1 and TRBJ2-7; the D call of TRBD1 is as the table states it, not checked on the DNA. TRBV21-1 is a pseudogene segment. CDR3 length: 21 amino acids. CDR3 bases: TGTGCCAGCAGCAACCCTTGGGGCGACAGGGGAAGTCGTGTAAAGGGGTACGAGCAGTACGTC. It codes for CASSNPWGDRGSRVKGYEQYV.

This clone came up once. Given the absence of the conserved phenylalanine or tryptophan at the CDR3 end, a read error is likely. The limits of the CDR3 on the DNA are not certain, so only TCRdb's listed CDR3 is given. The chain links TRBV7-9 to TRBJ1-5; the table's D call, TRBD1, has no DNA check behind it. 13 amino acids form the CDR3, both terminal residues included. In germline, CDR1 is SEHNR, CDR2 FQNEAQ (reference sequence). CDR3: CASSLASGWQLVV.

A word on this clone: Other DNA sequences from this sample encode an identical CDR3 as well. V and J are TRBV18 and TRBJ1-2; D is possibly TRBD1 (5 bases). CDR1 and CDR2 from the germline V gene are KGHSH and LQKENI. Trimming shortened V by 3 bases and J by 3 bases, and 8 bases separated the two germline ends. This CDR3 is 13 amino acids long. The CDR3 nucleotides are TGTGCCAGCTCACCGGGGGGTGACTATGGCTACACCTTC. It translates to CASSPGGDYGYTF.